The present T cell receptor beta chain was sequenced within a study of cytomegalovirus exposure and HLA in healthy donors. Study outcomes and limitations: There were some public TCRs occurring in many donors, but most TCR sequences were rare. TCR beta chains numbering 164 were designated cytomegalovirus-associated. Analysis performed later found roughly 18,000 TCR beta sequences associated with HLA alleles at 0.05 false discovery rate. TCR beta sequences reportedly predicted the HLA-A and HLA-B alleles of most subjects accurately.

Amplification used 60 Vbeta primers and 13 Jbeta primers. Here immunoSEQ multiplex PCR was the method, and the copy in TCRdb shows in-frame clones only, minus some. Among 200,000 to 250,000 clones listed, just under 80% were seen once. In germline, CDR1 is SGHDT, CDR2 YYEEEE. The CDR3 extends over 16 amino acids. V lost 4 bases and J lost 1, with 16 bases in between. Comments on this clone: The target antigen is unknown.

Sequencing input: PBMCs. This clonotype was sampled from a boy between 10 and 17 years old in good health and CMV-seronegative. The gene calls are TRBV5-6 and TRBJ2-3; D might be TRBD2 (6 bases). CDR3: CASSPGVWQGTDTQYF. The CDR3 coding sequence is TGTGCCAGCAGCCCGGGGGTTTGGCAGGGCACAGATACGCAGTATTTT.